Listed below are T cell receptor beta chains from one sample, sequenced in a study of Graves' ophthalmopathy and Graves' hyperthyroidism. TCRdb redid the calling of the multiplex PCR reads with MiXCR, one entry per CDR3 protein. The sample consists of hundreds of thousands of distinct CDR3 sequences, roughly two fifths of them appearing once. The source material was peripheral blood. These receptors came from an adult man with Graves' ophthalmopathy. CDR3s include the opening cysteine and the closing phenylalanine or tryptophan. A D gene is named only where the DNA matches it firmly. The listing skips clone size in some rows; elsewhere it reads once, few, many or a size class.

d_call clone_size j_call v_call cdr3_nt cdr3_aa
NA NA TRBJ2-7 TRBV20-1 TGCAGTGCTCAACAGGGCCTTAACTACGAGCAGTACTTC CSAQQGLNYEQYF
TRBD1 NA TRBJ2-7 TRBV7-2 TGCGCCAGCAGCCAAGGGTCGGGCGAGGGGGCGCAGTACTTC CASSQGSGEGAQYF
NA NA TRBJ2-2 TRBV25-1 TGTGCCAGCTCGGGGGTAACGGACGGGGAGCTGTTTTTT CASSGVTDGELFF
NA NA TRBJ1-5 TRBV14 TGTGCCAGCAGCCAAGATAAAGAGGGCGATAGCAATCAGCCCCAGCATTTT CASSQDKEGDSNQPQHF
NA many TRBJ1-5 TRBV20-1 TGCAGTGCTAACTCTGTCGGCAATCAGCCCCAGCATTTT CSANSVGNQPQHF
NA once TRBJ1-2 TRBV7-9 TGTGCCTGGCGCCAAGGTTCTAACTATGGCTACACCTTC CAWRQGSNYGYTF
NA many TRBJ1-2 TRBV7-2 TGCGCCAGCAGCCAGGGAGAGAACTATGGCTACACCTTC CASSQGENYGYTF
NA few TRBJ1-2 TRBV5-6 TGTGCCAGCAGCTTGCTGGGGCTAGGATATGGCTACACCTTC CASSLLGLGYGYTF
TRBD2 NA TRBJ2-7 TRBV7-2 TGTGCCAGCAGCTTACAACCGGGACTAGCGCCCTACGAGCAGTACTTC CASSLQPGLAPYEQYF
NA NA TRBJ2-2 TRBV24-1 TGTGCCACCAGCGCCCCTCGTGAGGGAGACACCGGGGAGCTGTTTTTT CATSAPREGDTGELFF
NA NA TRBJ1-5 TRBV7-9 TGTGCCAGCAGCCTATTAACGGGGGGAATTGACAATCAGCCCCAGCATTTT CASSLLTGGIDNQPQHF
NA many TRBJ1-2 TRBV29-1 TGCAGCGTCGTACGAGGACAGCCGTATGGCTACACCTTC CSVVRGQPYGYTF
NA many TRBJ1-5 TRBV2 TGTGCCAGCAAATTATGGGGGCCGTATAGCAATCAGCCCCAGCATTTT CASKLWGPYSNQPQHF
NA NA TRBJ1-4 TRBV12-3/TRBV12-4 TGTGCCAGCAGTCAAAACACAGGAACTAATGAAAAACTGTTTTTT CASSQNTGTNEKLFF
TRBD1 NA TRBJ2-6 TRBV7-9 TGTGCCAGCAGCTCATCACCGGGACAGGGGGTTGGGGCCAACGTCCTGACTTTC CASSSSPGQGVGANVLTF
NA few TRBJ2-2 TRBV20-1 TGCAGTGCGAGGGGAGGGGGCAAGGTCGGGGAGCTGTTTTTT CSARGGGKVGELFF
NA NA TRBJ2-2 TRBV9 TGTGCCGGCAGCGTTGGGGGGCAAGTCGGGGAGCTGTTTTTT CAGSVGGQVGELFF
NA few TRBJ1-1 TRBV20-1 TGCAGTGTCCTTTATGCTTTCTTT CSVLYAFF
NA NA TRBJ2-2 TRBV7-9 TGTGCCAGCAGTTTATCCGGCAACGGGGAGCTGTTTTTT CASSLSGNGELFF
TRBD1 NA TRBJ1-2 TRBV4-2 TGTGCCAGCAGCCAAGATAAGGGGGCGAGCTATGGCTACACCTTC CASSQDKGASYGYTF
NA few TRBJ2-7 TRBV7-9 TGTGCCAGCAGCTTAGAGGTCCGGGAGCAGTACTTC CASSLEVREQYF
NA NA TRBJ1-1 TRBV10-3 TGTGCCAGCAGTGACGTGGCTAGACCGAGCACTGAAGCTTTCTTT CASSDVARPSTEAFF
NA NA TRBJ2-2 TRBV10-3 TGTGCCATCAGCCTGGGACGGATCGCGAACACCGGGGAGCTGTTTTTT CAISLGRIANTGELFF
TRBD1 NA TRBJ1-6 TRBV14 TGTGCCAGAACCGGGACAGGGGACTCACCCCTCCACTTT CARTGTGDSPLHF
NA many TRBJ1-2 TRBV14 TGTGCCAGCAGCCAAGTATCCGGGTATGATGGCTACACCTTC CASSQVSGYDGYTF
TRBD2 NA TRBJ2-7 TRBV11-2 TGTGCCAGCAGATTAAGCGGGGGGGCTACTTACGAGCAGTACTTC CASRLSGGATYEQYF
NA many TRBJ1-4 TRBV25-1 TGTGCCAGCAGTGAATATAGGATGGCAGGCGAAAAACTGTTTTTT CASSEYRMAGEKLFF
TRBD1 NA TRBJ2-5 TRBV24-1 TGTGCCACCAGTGACGCCGGGACAGACCAAGAGACCCAGTACTTC CATSDAGTDQETQYF
TRBD1 many TRBJ1-1 TRBV7-8 TGTGCCAGCAGCTTAGCGACAGGGCCCACTGAAGCTTTCTTT CASSLATGPTEAFF
NA many TRBJ1-2 TRBV2 TGTGCCAGCAGTGACACAAGTCGGGGCTACACCTTC CASSDTSRGYTF
NA NA TRBJ2-5 TRBV29-1 TGCAGCGCGGACAAGCAAGAGACCCAGTACTTC CSADKQETQYF
TRBD1 NA TRBJ1-2 TRBV29-1 TGCAGCTTTCATTTGGGGACAGGGAACGGCTACACCTTC CSFHLGTGNGYTF
TRBD1 few TRBJ2-2 TRBV7-8 TGTGCCAGCAGTGCGACAGGGGAGCCCGGGGAGCTGTTTTTT CASSATGEPGELFF
NA NA TRBJ2-7 TRBV12-3/TRBV12-4 TGTGCCAGCAGTGCTGTGGCGGTTTACGAGCAGTACTTC CASSAVAVYEQYF
TRBD1 once TRBJ1-2 TRBV29-1 TGCAGCGTTGCGGGGACAGGGGTTTATGGCTACACCTTC CSVAGTGVYGYTF